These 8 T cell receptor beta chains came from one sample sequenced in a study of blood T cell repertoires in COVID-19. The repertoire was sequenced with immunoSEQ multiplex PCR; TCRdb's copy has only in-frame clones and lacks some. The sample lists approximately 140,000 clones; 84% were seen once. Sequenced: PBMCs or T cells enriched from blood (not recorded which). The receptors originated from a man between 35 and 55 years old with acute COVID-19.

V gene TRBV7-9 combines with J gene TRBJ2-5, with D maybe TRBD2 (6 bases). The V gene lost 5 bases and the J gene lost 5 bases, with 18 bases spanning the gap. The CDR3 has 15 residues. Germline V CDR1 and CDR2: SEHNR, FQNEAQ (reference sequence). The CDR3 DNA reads TGTGCCAGCAGCCCAACTGGGGGACTGCGGGAGACCCAGTACTTC. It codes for CASSPTGGLRETQYF. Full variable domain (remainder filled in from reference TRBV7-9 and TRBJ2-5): DTGVSQNPRHKITKRGQNVTFRCDPISEHNRLYWYRQTLGQGPEFLTYFQNEAQLEKSRLLSDRFSAERPKGSFSTLEIQRTEQGDSAMYLCASSPTGGLRETQYFGPGTRLLVL.

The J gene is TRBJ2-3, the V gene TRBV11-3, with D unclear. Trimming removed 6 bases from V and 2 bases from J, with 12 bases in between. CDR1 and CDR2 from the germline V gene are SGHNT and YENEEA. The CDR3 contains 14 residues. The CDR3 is CASSHLPPTDTQYF. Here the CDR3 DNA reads TGTGCCAGCAGTCACCTACCGCCCACAGATACGCAGTATTTT.

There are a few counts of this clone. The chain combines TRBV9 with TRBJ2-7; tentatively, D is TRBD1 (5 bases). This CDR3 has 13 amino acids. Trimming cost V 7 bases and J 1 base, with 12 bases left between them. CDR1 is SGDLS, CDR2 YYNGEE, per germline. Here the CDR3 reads CASSWGPSYEQYF. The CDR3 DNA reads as TGTGCCAGCTCTTGGGGCCCATCCTACGAGCAGTACTTC.

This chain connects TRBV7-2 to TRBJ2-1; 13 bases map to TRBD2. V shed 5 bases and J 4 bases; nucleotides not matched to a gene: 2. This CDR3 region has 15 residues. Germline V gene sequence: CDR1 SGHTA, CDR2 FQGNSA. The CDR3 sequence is CASSLTSGRYNEQFF. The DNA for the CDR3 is TGTGCCAGCAGCCTGACTAGCGGGAGGTACAATGAGCAGTTCTTC. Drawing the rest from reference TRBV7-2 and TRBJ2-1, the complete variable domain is GAGVSQSPSNKVTEKGKDVELRCDPISGHTALYWYRQSLGQGLEFLIYFQGNSAPDKSGLPSDRFSAERTGGSVSTLTIQRTQQEDSAVYLCASSLTSGRYNEQFFGPGTRLTVL.

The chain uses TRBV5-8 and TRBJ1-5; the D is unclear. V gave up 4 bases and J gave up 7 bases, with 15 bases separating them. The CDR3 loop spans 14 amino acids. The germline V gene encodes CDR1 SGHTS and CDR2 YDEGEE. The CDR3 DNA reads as TGTGCCAGCAGCCGCCTTAGAGGAGCCCAGCCCCAGCATTTT. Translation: CASSRLRGAQPQHF.

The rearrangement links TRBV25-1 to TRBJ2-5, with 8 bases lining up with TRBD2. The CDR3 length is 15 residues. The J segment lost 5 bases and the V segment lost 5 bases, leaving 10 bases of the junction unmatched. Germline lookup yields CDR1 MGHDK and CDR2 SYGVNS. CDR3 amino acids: CASSPSGGLGETQYF. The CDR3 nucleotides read TGTGCCAGCAGTCCAAGCGGGGGATTGGGGGAGACCCAGTACTTC. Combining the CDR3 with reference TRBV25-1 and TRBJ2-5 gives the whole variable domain EADIYQTPRYLVIGTGKKITLECSQTMGHDKMYWYQQDPGMELHLIHYSYGVNSTEKGDLSSESTVSRIRTEHFPLTLESARPSHTSQYLCASSPSGGLGETQYFGPGTRLLVL.

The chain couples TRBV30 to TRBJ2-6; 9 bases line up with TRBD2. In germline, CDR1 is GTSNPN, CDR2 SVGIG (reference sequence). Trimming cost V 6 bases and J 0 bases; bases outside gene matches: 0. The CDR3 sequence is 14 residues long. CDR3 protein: CACSGGSGANVLTF. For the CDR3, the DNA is TGTGCCTGTAGCGGGGGCTCTGGGGCCAACGTCCTGACTTTC.

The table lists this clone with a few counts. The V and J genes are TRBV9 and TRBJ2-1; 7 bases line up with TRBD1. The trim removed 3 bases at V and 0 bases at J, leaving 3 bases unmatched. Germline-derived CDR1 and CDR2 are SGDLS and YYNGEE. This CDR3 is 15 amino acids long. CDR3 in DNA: TGTGCCAGCAGCGGGGGACAGAGCTCCTACAATGAGCAGTTCTTC. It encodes CASSGGQSSYNEQFF.